Listed below are T cell receptor beta chains from one sample, sequenced in a study of graft-versus-host responses after intestinal transplantation. Assay used: immunoSEQ multiplex PCR; TCRdb lists only in-frame clones, some missing. The table has about 97,000 clones, around nine tenths seen once. The specimen was PBMCs, collected just under 460 days after intestinal transplant. Receptor source: a human patient who received an intestinal transplant, so some T cells may come from the graft donor. CDR3s include the opening cysteine and the closing phenylalanine or tryptophan. D genes are given only for firm matches. The size of a clone is reported for some rows only, either as once, few or many, or as a class for expanded clones.

j_gene: TRBJ1-1
abundance: NA
v_gene: TRBV6-6
d_gene: TRBD1
CDR3nt: TGTGCCAGCAGCGACAGGGGGCGGTTAGGGGGGACTGAAGCTTTCTTT
CDR3aa: CASSDRGRLGGTEAFF

j_gene: TRBJ1-1
abundance: NA
v_gene: TRBV5-1
d_gene: NA
CDR3nt: TGCGCCAGCAGCTTTAGGGGCGACCTTGGACCCCTGGACCAAGCTTTCTTT
CDR3aa: CASSFRGDLGPLDQAFF

j_gene: TRBJ1-1
abundance: NA
v_gene: TRBV7-9
d_gene: NA
CDR3nt: TGTGCCAGCAGCTTAGGCGGGGGAGAAGCTTTCTTT
CDR3aa: CASSLGGGEAFF

j_gene: TRBJ1-2
abundance: NA
v_gene: TRBV7-9
d_gene: NA
CDR3nt: TGTGCCAGCAGCCTAGGGGGGTCGCTGGATGGCTACACCTTC
CDR3aa: CASSLGGSLDGYTF

j_gene: TRBJ2-1
abundance: NA
v_gene: TRBV10-1
d_gene: NA
CDR3nt: TGCGCCAGCAGTGAGTCGGGTGGCGGGCATGAGCAGTTCTTC
CDR3aa: CASSESGGGHEQFF

j_gene: TRBJ2-7
abundance: NA
v_gene: TRBV5-4
d_gene: TRBD1
CDR3nt: TGTGCCAGCAGCCCGGCCCGGGACAGGCCTTACGAGCAGTACTTC
CDR3aa: CASSPARDRPYEQYF

j_gene: TRBJ1-1
abundance: NA
v_gene: TRBV7-2
d_gene: NA
CDR3nt: TGTGCCAGCAGCTTAGGTCGAGGGGGGAACACTGAAGCTTTCTTT
CDR3aa: CASSLGRGGNTEAFF

j_gene: TRBJ2-5
abundance: NA
v_gene: TRBV6-5
d_gene: TRBD2
CDR3nt: TGTGCCAGCAGCCGCCGTACTAGCGAAGAGACCCAGTACTTC
CDR3aa: CASSRRTSEETQYF

j_gene: TRBJ1-1
abundance: NA
v_gene: TRBV6-4
d_gene: TRBD1
CDR3nt: TGTGCCAGCAGGGGGGACAGGAACACTGAAGCTTTCTTT
CDR3aa: CASRGDRNTEAFF

j_gene: TRBJ1-2
abundance: NA
v_gene: TRBV19
d_gene: TRBD1
CDR3nt: TGTGCCAGTAGTGGACAGGGGAGAGATGGCTACACCTTC
CDR3aa: CASSGQGRDGYTF

j_gene: TRBJ2-2
abundance: NA
v_gene: TRBV13
d_gene: NA
CDR3nt: TGTGCCAGCAGAAAGGCGAACGGGGAGCTGTTTTTT
CDR3aa: CASRKANGELFF

j_gene: TRBJ1-1
abundance: NA
v_gene: TRBV27
d_gene: TRBD1
CDR3nt: TGTGCCAGCAGCGAGTTGGGGACAGGGGTAATCGCTGAAGCTTTCTTT
CDR3aa: CASSELGTGVIAEAFF

j_gene: TRBJ1-6
abundance: NA
v_gene: TRBV6-5
d_gene: NA
CDR3nt: TGTGCCAGCAGTTACTCCGGCCTGGAGCCCTCACCCCTCCACTTT
CDR3aa: CASSYSGLEPSPLHF

j_gene: TRBJ1-1
abundance: once
v_gene: TRBV2
d_gene: NA
CDR3nt: TGTGCCAGCAGGAGGACGGAGGACACTGAAGCTTTCTTT
CDR3aa: CASRRTEDTEAFF

j_gene: TRBJ2-7
abundance: NA
v_gene: TRBV19
d_gene: NA
CDR3nt: TGTGCCAGTACCGACGGACGGGCCGGGCAGTACTTC
CDR3aa: CASTDGRAGQYF

j_gene: TRBJ1-1
abundance: NA
v_gene: TRBV6-5
d_gene: NA
CDR3nt: TGTGCCAGCAGCCTAAACAGGGTACCCACTGAAGCTTTCTTT
CDR3aa: CASSLNRVPTEAFF

j_gene: TRBJ2-6
abundance: NA
v_gene: TRBV18
d_gene: NA
CDR3nt: TGTGCCAGCTCACCGGGAACCTCTGGGGCCAACGTCCTGACTTTC
CDR3aa: CASSPGTSGANVLTF

j_gene: TRBJ2-1
abundance: once
v_gene: TRBV14
d_gene: NA
CDR3nt: TGTGCCAGCAGCCCCCGGGACTTCCTCGACAATGAGCAGTTCTTC
CDR3aa: CASSPRDFLDNEQFF

j_gene: TRBJ2-1
abundance: NA
v_gene: TRBV11-1
d_gene: TRBD1
CDR3nt: TGTGCCAGCAGCTCCTACCAGGGGGCAGGTGAGCAGTTCTTC
CDR3aa: CASSSYQGAGEQFF

j_gene: TRBJ1-5
abundance: NA
v_gene: TRBV5-5
d_gene: NA
CDR3nt: TGTGCCAGCAGCTTTGGGCAGGGAGGGCAGCCCCAGCATTTT
CDR3aa: CASSFGQGGQPQHF

j_gene: TRBJ2-3
abundance: few
v_gene: TRBV2
d_gene: NA
CDR3nt: TGTGCCAGCAGTGGGGGGGGCCTCACAGATACGCAGTATTTT
CDR3aa: CASSGGGLTDTQYF

j_gene: TRBJ2-7
abundance: NA
v_gene: TRBV4-2
d_gene: TRBD2
CDR3nt: TGTGCCAGCAGCCAAGGGGCTAGCGGGGGACCCTACGAGCAGTACTTC
CDR3aa: CASSQGASGGPYEQYF

j_gene: TRBJ1-1
abundance: NA
v_gene: TRBV19
d_gene: NA
CDR3nt: TGTGCCTCACCCCCCGGGTCAGAGATGAACACTGAAGCTTTCTTT
CDR3aa: CASPPGSEMNTEAFF

j_gene: TRBJ2-7
abundance: few
v_gene: TRBV28
d_gene: TRBD1
CDR3nt: TGTGCCAGCAGTTCCCCCGGGACAGGCCAAACCTACGAGCAGTACTTC
CDR3aa: CASSSPGTGQTYEQYF

j_gene: TRBJ2-7
abundance: NA
v_gene: TRBV7-9
d_gene: NA
CDR3nt: TGTGCCAGCATAGGAGGGGGGACCACCTACGAGCAGTACTTC
CDR3aa: CASIGGGTTYEQYF

j_gene: TRBJ1-1
abundance: NA
v_gene: TRBV5-4
d_gene: TRBD1
CDR3nt: TGTGCCAGCAGCGTAGGACAGGTGAACACTGAAGCTTTCTTT
CDR3aa: CASSVGQVNTEAFF

j_gene: TRBJ1-5
abundance: NA
v_gene: TRBV19
d_gene: NA
CDR3nt: TGTGCCAGTAGAAGGGGCAGAGGTAGCAATCAGCCCCAGCATTTT
CDR3aa: CASRRGRGSNQPQHF

j_gene: TRBJ1-5
abundance: NA
v_gene: TRBV6-5
d_gene: NA
CDR3nt: TGTGCCAGCAGGCCCATGGGGAATAGCAATCAGCCCCAGCATTTT
CDR3aa: CASRPMGNSNQPQHF

j_gene: TRBJ2-7
abundance: NA
v_gene: TRBV5-1
d_gene: NA
CDR3nt: TGCGCCAGCAGCTTGACGGAGGGGGAGCAGTACTTC
CDR3aa: CASSLTEGEQYF

j_gene: TRBJ2-7
abundance: NA
v_gene: TRBV7-9
d_gene: NA
CDR3nt: TGTGCCAGCAGCTATCAAGGGGCTCGGAACGAGCAGTACTTC
CDR3aa: CASSYQGARNEQYF

j_gene: TRBJ2-2
abundance: NA
v_gene: TRBV9
d_gene: NA
CDR3nt: TGTGCCAGCAGTGGGGGCGGTGTCACCGGGGAGCTGTTTTTT
CDR3aa: CASSGGGVTGELFF

j_gene: TRBJ2-7
abundance: NA
v_gene: TRBV19
d_gene: TRBD2
CDR3nt: TGTGCCAGTGGGACTAGACAGGACCTACCAACCTACGAGCAGTACTTC
CDR3aa: CASGTRQDLPTYEQYF

j_gene: TRBJ2-3
abundance: NA
v_gene: TRBV7-2
d_gene: TRBD1
CDR3nt: TGTGCCAGCAGCTTTCCCCCCCAGGGGGTTCTTAGCACAGATACGCAGTATTTT
CDR3aa: CASSFPPQGVLSTDTQYF

j_gene: TRBJ2-5
abundance: NA
v_gene: TRBV7-6
d_gene: NA
CDR3nt: TGTGCCAGCAGCTTAGCGCGGTTAGTCGGGGAGACCCAGTACTTC
CDR3aa: CASSLARLVGETQYF

j_gene: TRBJ2-1
abundance: NA
v_gene: TRBV27
d_gene: TRBD2
CDR3nt: TGTGCCAGCGGACATAGCGGGGGCCTATACAATGAGCAGTTCTTC
CDR3aa: CASGHSGGLYNEQFF

j_gene: TRBJ1-2
abundance: NA
v_gene: TRBV10-3
d_gene: TRBD1
CDR3nt: TGTGCCATCAGTGCACGGGACAGCACAGCTAACTATGGCTACACCTTC
CDR3aa: CAISARDSTANYGYTF

j_gene: TRBJ2-3
abundance: NA
v_gene: TRBV11-2
d_gene: NA
CDR3nt: TGTGCCAGCAGCTTATGGGCCGGGGTCACAGATACGCAGTATTTT
CDR3aa: CASSLWAGVTDTQYF

j_gene: TRBJ1-2
abundance: NA
v_gene: TRBV6-1
d_gene: NA
CDR3nt: TGTGCCAGCAGTGAAGTGGCGGGCTATGGCTACACCTTC
CDR3aa: CASSEVAGYGYTF

j_gene: TRBJ1-2
abundance: NA
v_gene: TRBV19
d_gene: NA
CDR3nt: TGTGCCAGTAGCCCAGTTTGGGGGGCCTATGGCTACACCTTC
CDR3aa: CASSPVWGAYGYTF

j_gene: TRBJ2-7
abundance: NA
v_gene: TRBV4-1
d_gene: TRBD1
CDR3nt: TGCGCCAGCAGCCAAGGGGACAGGGGGCTGGACGAGCAGTACTTC
CDR3aa: CASSQGDRGLDEQYF

j_gene: TRBJ2-7
abundance: NA
v_gene: TRBV14
d_gene: TRBD2
CDR3nt: TGTGCCAGCAGCCAACCGGGGGGAAAACGGTACGAGCAGTACTTC
CDR3aa: CASSQPGGKRYEQYF

j_gene: TRBJ1-2
abundance: NA
v_gene: TRBV29-1
d_gene: NA
CDR3nt: TGCAGCGTTATCCAGGGCGTCTATGGCTACACCTTC
CDR3aa: CSVIQGVYGYTF

j_gene: TRBJ2-7
abundance: NA
v_gene: TRBV19
d_gene: NA
CDR3nt: TGTGCCAGTAGTGGGGGGGACAGTGAGAACGAGCAGTACTTC
CDR3aa: CASSGGDSENEQYF

j_gene: TRBJ2-5
abundance: NA
v_gene: TRBV10-1
d_gene: TRBD2
CDR3nt: TGCGCCAGCAGCGCCGGGACTAGGGGTGAGACCCAGTACTTC
CDR3aa: CASSAGTRGETQYF

j_gene: TRBJ1-2
abundance: NA
v_gene: TRBV10-3
d_gene: TRBD1
CDR3nt: TGTGCCATCAGTGAACAGGGGGTCAGGTACACCTTC
CDR3aa: CAISEQGVRYTF

j_gene: TRBJ1-1
abundance: NA
v_gene: TRBV19
d_gene: NA
CDR3nt: TGTGCCAGTAGTAGGGGGGGATTGAACACTGAAGCTTTCTTT
CDR3aa: CASSRGGLNTEAFF

j_gene: TRBJ1-4
abundance: NA
v_gene: TRBV6-5
d_gene: NA
CDR3nt: TGTGCCAGCAGTTCCGCAGTACGAAGAGTAAATGAAAAACTGTTTTTT
CDR3aa: CASSSAVRRVNEKLFF

j_gene: TRBJ1-1
abundance: NA
v_gene: TRBV18
d_gene: NA
CDR3nt: TGTGCCAGCTCCCCGAACACTGAAGCTTTCTTT
CDR3aa: CASSPNTEAFF

j_gene: TRBJ1-1
abundance: NA
v_gene: TRBV6-6
d_gene: TRBD1
CDR3nt: TGTGCCAGCAGCCTGACAGGGGAAACTGAAGCTTTCTTT
CDR3aa: CASSLTGETEAFF

j_gene: TRBJ2-1
abundance: NA
v_gene: TRBV6-5
d_gene: NA
CDR3nt: TGTGCCAGCAGTTACGGGCAGAGCTCCTACAATGAGCAGTTCTTC
CDR3aa: CASSYGQSSYNEQFF

j_gene: TRBJ2-7
abundance: NA
v_gene: TRBV29-1
d_gene: NA
CDR3nt: TGCAGCGCTGGGATCAGCTCCTACGAGCAGTACTTC
CDR3aa: CSAGISSYEQYF

j_gene: TRBJ1-1
abundance: once
v_gene: TRBV27
d_gene: NA
CDR3nt: TGTGCCAGCAGTTTATACGGGGGCGTCTCAGAAGCTTTCTTT
CDR3aa: CASSLYGGVSEAFF

j_gene: TRBJ2-1
abundance: NA
v_gene: TRBV5-6
d_gene: NA
CDR3nt: TGTGCCAGCAGCTTTCTTCCCCTCGAGCAGTTCTTC
CDR3aa: CASSFLPLEQFF

j_gene: TRBJ2-3
abundance: NA
v_gene: TRBV6-6
d_gene: NA
CDR3nt: TGTGCCAGCAAGCTGGCGGGGTCCCTCACAGATACGCAGTATTTT
CDR3aa: CASKLAGSLTDTQYF

j_gene: TRBJ2-7
abundance: NA
v_gene: TRBV7-2
d_gene: NA
CDR3nt: TGTGCCAGCAGCCCTGGCCTAAACATCTACGAGCAGTACTTC
CDR3aa: CASSPGLNIYEQYF

j_gene: TRBJ2-1
abundance: once
v_gene: TRBV7-9
d_gene: NA
CDR3nt: TGTGCCAGCAGCTTAGTTCTGGCGGGGTTCGACAATGAGCAGTTCTTC
CDR3aa: CASSLVLAGFDNEQFF

j_gene: TRBJ2-2
abundance: NA
v_gene: TRBV6-4
d_gene: NA
CDR3nt: TGTGCCAGCAGTGACAAAAACACCGGGGAGCTGTTTTTT
CDR3aa: CASSDKNTGELFF

j_gene: TRBJ2-2
abundance: NA
v_gene: TRBV5-1
d_gene: NA
CDR3nt: TGCGCCAGCAGCTTCCCGCAGGGGGGGACCGGGGAGCTGTTTTTT
CDR3aa: CASSFPQGGTGELFF

j_gene: TRBJ1-1
abundance: NA
v_gene: TRBV5-4
d_gene: TRBD1
CDR3nt: TGTGCCAGCGGCTTCCAGGGGGGGAGGCTGAACACTGAAGCTTTCTTT
CDR3aa: CASGFQGGRLNTEAFF

j_gene: TRBJ2-5
abundance: NA
v_gene: TRBV7-8
d_gene: NA
CDR3nt: TGTGCCAGCAGCCGACTGCCAACGGAACAAGAGACCCAGTACTTC
CDR3aa: CASSRLPTEQETQYF